Below, one TCR beta chain is given with its context. This entry comes from a study of shared clonotypes between healthy human individuals. Genomic DNA from each subset was divided evenly over several immunoSEQ plates. Repertoires were generated with immunoSEQ multiplex PCR, while TCRdb's copy carries only in-frame clones and drops some. The sample includes more than 2 million clones, under 97% of them seen just once. The CDR3 runs to 16 residues. Germline V gives CDR1 KGHSH, CDR2 LQKENI. V lost 6 bases, J lost 2 bases, and 17 bases lay in between. This TCR was sampled from a man aged 18 to 30 in good health. This sequence joins TRBV18 and TRBJ1-3, with D unclear. Sample: naive CD4+ T cells sorted from blood. Noted subset: CD45RA+ positively selected. CDR3 sequence reads: CASSLKEGLTGNTIYF. The CDR3 DNA follows: TGTGCCAGCTCTCTAAAAGAGGGCCTCACTGGAAACACCATATATTTT.